This TCR beta chain derives from a study of blood T cell repertoires in COVID-19. Study summary: The United States, Italy and Spain provided the acute and convalescent COVID-19 samples. T cells, B-cell-depleted T cells, or PBMCs provided the cDNA or gDNA that served as material.

This CDR3 spans 14 amino acids. V was pared by 5 bases and J by 1 base, with 4 bases of the junction left unmatched. Germline lookup yields CDR1 SEHNR and CDR2 FQNEAQ (reference sequence). Authors' analysis steps: Estimates of nucleated cell counts were drawn from the amplification of reference gene primers. The repertoire was sequenced with immunoSEQ multiplex PCR; TCRdb's copy has only in-frame clones and lacks some. V and J calls and clone size are those listed in that table; D and trimming were worked out from the DNA. The sample records more than 45,000 clones, around 79% being singletons. This receptor was taken from a human donor in a cohort sampled during active COVID-19. Sequenced: peripheral blood. The chain carries TRBV7-9 and TRBJ2-5; 7 bases fit TRBD1. The CDR3 is CASSPGTAQETQYF. The CDR3 DNA reads as TGTGCCAGCAGCCCAGGGACAGCCCAAGAGACCCAGTACTTC.